A single sample gave rise to the 11 T cell receptor beta chains below, sequenced in a study of blood T cell repertoires in COVID-19. Profiled with immunoSEQ multiplex PCR; TCRdb holds only in-frame clones, not every one. The sample includes about 140,000 clones, 65% to 80% of them seen just once. The specimen was peripheral blood. Receptors originate from a man of 80 years or more with acute or convalescent COVID-19.

Only a few counts were recorded for this clone. V gene TRBV3-1 (or the pseudogene TRBV3-2) combines with J gene TRBJ2-5; 9 bases are shared with TRBD2. Germline V gene sequence: CDR1 LGHDT, CDR2 YNNKEL (reference sequence). This CDR3 contains 18 residues. V gave up 4 bases and J gave up 2 bases; unmatched junction bases: 14. The CDR3 protein is CASSRKLGLAGSQETQYF. The CDR3 DNA follows: TGTGCCAGCAGCCGCAAACTAGGGCTAGCGGGGAGTCAAGAGACCCAGTACTTC.

The chain is built from TRBV4-2 and TRBJ1-2; 7 bases are a match to TRBD1. The CDR3 contains 14 residues. CDR1 is LGHNA, CDR2 YNFKEQ, per germline. Germline trimming cut 7 bases from V and 4 bases from J; bases unmatched to any gene: 9. CDR3 sequence reads: CASTTGDRSYGYTF. The CDR3 DNA is TGTGCCAGCACCACGGGGGACAGATCCTATGGCTACACCTTC.

This chain uses TRBV6-5 with TRBJ1-4; 8 bases fit TRBD1. CDR1 and CDR2 (germline): MNHEY, SVGAGI. The CDR3 is 15 amino acids. The V segment lost 4 bases and the J segment 6 bases; nucleotides outside the gene matches: 7. CDR3 protein: CASSSGTGSYEKLFF. The CDR3 bases are TGTGCCAGCAGTTCCGGGACAGGCTCCTATGAAAAACTGTTTTTT.

This chain uses TRBV7-9 with TRBJ1-4; possibly TRBD1 for D (6 bases). V was shortened by 5 bases and J by 4 bases, with 11 bases between the two germline ends. Germline values: CDR1 SEHNR, CDR2 FQNEAQ (reference sequence). The CDR3 is made up of 14 amino acids. CDR3 protein: CASSLGTNNEKLFF. The CDR3, as DNA: TGTGCCAGCAGCCTCGGGACAAATAATGAAAAACTGTTTTTT.

In this sample, this clone turned up a few times. The chain couples TRBV12-3 or TRBV12-4 to TRBJ1-2; D unresolved. The CDR3 length is 13 residues. Trimming removed 5 bases at V and 4 bases at J, with 11 bases between. The CDR3 DNA reads as TGTGCCAGCAGTCGGACTGCCGCCTATGGCTACACCTTC. Translation: CASSRTAAYGYTF.

The chain joins TRBV29-1 to TRBJ2-1, with 8 bases lining up with TRBD2. Germline V CDR1 and CDR2: SQVTM, ANQGSEA. The CDR3 extends over 14 amino acids. Trimming at V came to 7 bases and at J to 3 bases, leaving 8 bases not matched to a gene. CDR3 sequence (DNA): TGCAGCGCACTCCACGGGGGGGGCTACAATGAGCAGTTCTTC. Protein: CSALHGGGYNEQFF.

V gene TRBV5-4 combines with J gene TRBJ2-2; D possibly corresponds to TRBD1 (5 bases). This CDR3 has 15 residues. Germline CDR1 reads SGHNT; CDR2 reads YYREEE (reference sequence). V shed 2 bases and J shed 2 bases, with 10 bases lying between them. Here the CDR3 DNA reads TGTGCCAGCAGCTTTCGGCAGGGAAACACCGGGGAGCTGTTTTTT. It is translated as CASSFRQGNTGELFF.

The chain couples TRBV11-3 to TRBJ1-6, with TRBD1 identical over 8 bases. V shed 5 bases, J shed 9 bases, and the junction held 6 bases outside the gene matches. Germline CDR1 SGHNT, CDR2 YENEEA. This CDR3 is 14 amino acids long. The CDR3 region is CASSAGQASSPLHF. The DNA for the CDR3 is TGTGCCAGCAGCGCGGGACAGGCGAGTTCACCCCTCCACTTT.

V is TRBV5-5 and J is TRBJ2-5; D is ambiguous. Between the trimmed V and J ends, which lost 1 base and 3 bases, there was a span of 7 bases. The length of the CDR3 is 13 residues. Germline V gene data show CDR1 as SGHKS and CDR2 as YYEKEE (reference sequence). For the CDR3, the DNA is TGTGCCAGCAGCTTGTCTTTCGAAGAGACCCAGTACTTC. This codes for CASSLSFEETQYF.

The sample holds one count of this clone. The rearrangement links TRBV11-2 to TRBJ2-4, with a possible D match to TRBD1 (6 bases). Trimming cost V 5 bases and J 1 base, with 15 bases left between them. Germline V lookup: CDR1 SGHAT, CDR2 FQNNGV. This CDR3 is built from 16 residues. CDR3 sequence reads: CASSRNDQGAKNIQYF. The CDR3 DNA is TGTGCCAGCAGCCGTAATGACCAGGGGGCCAAAAACATTCAGTACTTC.

The chain recombines TRBV2 with TRBJ2-2; D perhaps matches TRBD2 (6 bases). This CDR3 is built from 15 residues. The V and J ends lost 6 bases and 1 base respectively, with 12 bases between them. Germline values: CDR1 SNHLY, CDR2 FYNNEI. The CDR3: CASRGGSGNTGELFF. CDR3 coding DNA: TGTGCCAGCAGGGGGGGTAGCGGGAACACCGGGGAGCTGTTTTTT.